These 28 T cell receptor beta chains share one sample of origin, sequenced in a study of blood T cell repertoires in COVID-19. Assay: immunoSEQ multiplex PCR; the TCRdb copy retains only in-frame clones and omits some. The data contain nearly 95,000 clones, around 86% of them singletons. The specimen sequenced was peripheral blood. Source of these receptors: a woman of 80 years or more with acute or convalescent COVID-19.

This clone came up a few times. The J gene is TRBJ2-7, the V gene TRBV3-1 (or the pseudogene TRBV3-2); 7 bases map to TRBD1. Germline lookup yields CDR1 LGHDT and CDR2 YNNKEL (reference sequence). The CDR3 consists of 14 residues. V dropped 1 base and J dropped 0; count of bases not matched to a gene: 0. CDR3 nucleotide sequence: TGTGCCAGCAGCCAAGGGGACAGCTCCTACGAGCAGTACTTC. It encodes CASSQGDSSYEQYF.

The CDR3 loop reads CASSLSGGDRQTAFF. The CDR3 region has the DNA TGCGCCAGCAGCTTGTCAGGGGGAGATCGGCAAACGGCTTTCTTT. This rearrangement joins TRBV5-1 to TRBJ1-1; 7 nucleotides match TRBD1. J gave up 11 bases and V 1 base, and 14 bases lay outside the gene matches. The V gene's germline CDR1 is SGHRS and CDR2 YFSETQ. This CDR3 has 15 amino acids.

This chain's CDR3 is CASTLGLAGTYEQYF. As DNA, the CDR3 is TGTGCCAGCACCCTCGGACTAGCGGGTACCTACGAGCAGTACTTC. The chain has TRBV7-2 and TRBJ2-7; 11 positions match TRBD2. Germline CDR1 and CDR2: SGHTA and FQGNSA. The V segment lost 7 bases and the J segment 2 bases; nucleotides outside the gene matches: 7. The CDR3 spans 15 residues.

The chain recombines TRBV3-1 (or the pseudogene TRBV3-2) with TRBJ2-5, with TRBD2 matching 8 bases. Germline V gives CDR1 LGHDT, CDR2 YNNKEL (reference sequence). V shed 5 bases and J 6 bases; nucleotides not matched to a gene: 11. CDR3 length equals 15 residues. The CDR3 DNA is TGTGCCAGCAGCATCACGACTAGCGCTAGAAAGACCCAGTACTTC. Translation gives CASSITTSARKTQYF.

This sequence joins TRBV6-5 and TRBJ2-1, with D hard to call. Germline assignment: CDR1 MNHEY and CDR2 SVGAGI. Trimming pared 6 bases from V and 4 bases from J, leaving 13 bases between. There are 14 residues in the CDR3. CDR3 loop: CASRTASYYNEQFF. The DNA for the CDR3 is TGTGCCAGCAGAACAGCTTCCTATTACAATGAGCAGTTCTTC.

The genes are TRBV10-2 and TRBJ2-7, with D tentatively TRBD2 (5 bases). Looked up from germline, CDR1 is WSHSY and CDR2 is SAAADI. V lost 7 bases and J lost 3, with 13 bases in between. This CDR3 is 13 amino acids long. The CDR3 reads CASNPAGLYEQYF. The DNA of the CDR3 is TGCGCCAGCAATCCTGCCGGACTCTACGAGCAGTACTTC.

This clone was detected only once. This rearrangement joins TRBV6-2 or TRBV6-3 to TRBJ2-6; perhaps TRBD1 as D (5 bases). CDR1 is MNHEY and CDR2 is SVGEGT in the germline V gene. This CDR3 has 14 amino acids. Trimming pared 0 bases from V and 8 bases from J, leaving 8 bases between. The chain's CDR3 is CASSYSGVTNVLTF. CDR3 DNA: TGTGCCAGCAGTTACTCAGGGGTAACCAACGTCCTGACTTTC.

This clone is a singleton in its sample. The chain joins TRBV30 to TRBJ2-7; 12 bases map to TRBD2. Germline CDR1 GTSNPN, CDR2 SVGIG (reference sequence). V trimming: 2 bases; J trimming: 0 bases; junction bases outside the gene matches: 8. The CDR3 is made up of 17 amino acids. The CDR3: CAWSTSRTSGVSYEQYF. The CDR3 DNA is TGTGCCTGGAGTACGTCCCGGACTAGCGGGGTCTCCTACGAGCAGTACTTC.

The chain is built from TRBV7-3 and TRBJ2-1; D ambiguous. Germline V gene data show CDR1 as SGHTA and CDR2 as FQGTGA. The CDR3 contains 13 residues. V was shortened by 2 bases and J by 6 bases, with 8 bases between the two germline ends. In DNA form, the CDR3 reads TGTGCCAGCAGCTTAGGGCCAGTCAATGAGCAGTTCTTC. It yields the protein CASSLGPVNEQFF.

The V and J genes are TRBV3-1 (or the pseudogene TRBV3-2) and TRBJ1-3; TRBD1 matches at 7 bases. CDR1 LGHDT and CDR2 YNNKEL come from the germline V gene (reference sequence). CDR3 length: 16 residues. Unmatched junction bases numbered 6, after V lost 3 bases and J lost 1 base. The CDR3 DNA reads as TGTGCCAGCAGCCATGGGGACAGACCTTCTGGAAACACCATATATTTT. Translation gives CASSHGDRPSGNTIYF.

In its sample, this clone was seen once. V usage is TRBV18 and J usage is TRBJ1-2, with 7 bases aligning to TRBD1. Trimming cost V 3 bases and J 6 bases; bases outside gene matches: 4. The germline V gene encodes CDR1 KGHSH and CDR2 LQKENI. CDR3 length: 13 amino acids. In DNA form, the CDR3 reads TGTGCCAGCTCACCGGGACAGAACAATGGCTACACCTTC. Amino acids: CASSPGQNNGYTF.

The rearrangement joins TRBV19 to TRBJ1-6; D is possibly TRBD1 (5 bases). The CDR3 extends over 16 amino acids. Germline CDR1 reads LNHDA; CDR2 reads SQIVND (reference sequence). Trimming took 3 bases from V and 5 from J, leaving 14 bases between them. CDR3 DNA: TGTGCCAGTAGTATGGAAGACAGTGCCAATAATTCACCCCTCCACTTT. This codes for CASSMEDSANNSPLHF.

The chain is built from TRBV19 and TRBJ1-1, with 11 bases lining up with TRBD1. There are 15 residues in the CDR3. V was clipped by 4 bases and J by 10 bases; unmatched bases: 11. Germline values: CDR1 LNHDA, CDR2 SQIVND (reference sequence). The CDR3 loop reads CASSTAGQGAWGAFF. CDR3 sequence (DNA): TGTGCCAGTAGTACCGCAGGACAGGGGGCTTGGGGAGCTTTCTTT.

The V gene is TRBV12-3 or TRBV12-4, the J gene TRBJ2-5; D unresolved. The V end lost 2 bases, the J end lost 2 bases, and 6 bases lay between the germline ends. There are 13 residues in the CDR3. The CDR3 coding sequence is TGTGCCAGCAGTTTAACAATTCAAGAGACCCAGTACTTC. The encoded protein is CASSLTIQETQYF.

This chain uses TRBV3-1 (or the pseudogene TRBV3-2) with TRBJ1-5; D not certain. Germline V gives CDR1 LGHDT, CDR2 YNNKEL (reference sequence). The CDR3 totals 13 residues. The V gene lost 5 bases and the J gene lost 3 bases, with 8 bases spanning the gap. The CDR3 is CASSSNFNQPQHF. The CDR3 DNA sequence: TGTGCCAGCAGCTCCAACTTCAATCAGCCCCAGCATTTT.

The chain employs TRBV5-4 and TRBJ2-1, with 9 positions matching TRBD2. The germline V gene has CDR1 SGHNT and CDR2 YYREEE (reference sequence). V lost 0 bases to trimming and J lost 4 bases; unmatched junction nucleotides: 5. There are 16 residues in the CDR3. The CDR3 DNA sequence: TGTGCCAGCAGCTTGGGGCTAGCGGGGTTTTACAATGAGCAGTTCTTC. Protein product: CASSLGLAGFYNEQFF.

This clone came up once. CDR3 sequence reads: CASSPVGRGLADHTGELFF. The CDR3 bases are TGTGCCAGCAGCCCCGTAGGCCGGGGGCTAGCGGATCACACCGGGGAGCTGTTTTTT. The chain uses TRBV7-8 and TRBJ2-2; D perhaps matches TRBD2 (7 bases). The CDR3 is 19 amino acids. Trimming cost V 5 bases and J 3 bases, with 25 bases left between them. Germline V gene sequence: CDR1 SGHVS, CDR2 FQNEAQ. The full variable domain, in which reference TRBV7-8 and TRBJ2-2 provide the parts outside the CDR3, is GAGVSQSPRYKVAKRGQDVALRCDPISGHVSLFWYQQALGQGPEFLTYFQNEAQLDKSGLPSDRFFAERPEGSVSTLKIQRTQQEDSAVYLCASSPVGRGLADHTGELFFGEGSRLTVL.

DNA of the CDR3: TGTGCCAGCAGCGCGGTAGCAAACACTGAAGCTTTCTTT. It yields the protein CASSAVANTEAFF. The gene calls are TRBV7-9 and TRBJ1-1; D is ambiguous. V was cut by 5 bases and J by 2 bases, with 9 bases left in between. The CDR3 sequence is 13 residues long. Germline loops: CDR1 SEHNR, CDR2 FQNEAQ (reference sequence).

The rearrangement joins TRBV6-1 to TRBJ1-3; TRBD1 might be the D (5 bases). The germline V gene has CDR1 MNHNS and CDR2 SASEGT. This CDR3 comprises 15 residues. Trimming pared 3 bases from V and 2 bases from J, leaving 11 bases between. CDR3 residues: CASSDGGRAGNTIYF. Written as DNA, the CDR3 is TGTGCCAGCAGTGACGGCGGCAGGGCTGGAAACACCATATATTTT.

This chain joins TRBV19 and TRBJ1-2; no reliable D call. The CDR3 is 13 amino acids. Trimming took off 2 bases at V and 6 bases at J, with 10 bases between the two ends. In germline, CDR1 is LNHDA, CDR2 SQIVND (reference sequence). Written as DNA, the CDR3 is TGTGCCAGTAGTATATTAGGGAGGCATGGCTACACCTTC. Translated, it gives CASSILGRHGYTF.

The V and J genes are TRBV19 and TRBJ2-2; D uncertain. The germline gives CDR1 LNHDA, CDR2 SQIVND (reference sequence). V was pared by 5 bases and J by 2 bases, with 12 bases between. This CDR3 has 15 residues. The CDR3 DNA follows: TGTGCCAGTAGTCGCACAGCCCAAAACACCGGGGAGCTGTTTTTT. Protein product: CASSRTAQNTGELFF.

This chain joins TRBV7-6 and TRBJ1-6, with D hard to call. The CDR3 sequence is 15 residues long. Germline loops: CDR1 SGHVS, CDR2 FNYEAQ. The ends were cut back, 5 bases at V and 8 bases at J, with 16 bases in the middle. CDR3 in amino acids: CASSRRDLGDSPLHF. The CDR3 coding sequence is TGTGCCAGCAGCAGAAGAGACCTGGGAGATTCACCCCTCCACTTT. The full variable domain, rest sourced from reference TRBV7-6 and TRBJ1-6, is GAGVSQSPRYKVTKRGQDVALRCDPISGHVSLYWYRQALGQGPEFLTYFNYEAQQDKSGLPNDRFSAERPEGSISTLTIQRTEQRDSAMYRCASSRRDLGDSPLHFGNGTRLTVT.

The chain recombines TRBV2 with TRBJ2-5; no firm D call. The CDR3 length is 11 residues. Germline V CDR1 and CDR2: SNHLY, FYNNEI. V gave up 7 bases and J gave up 5 bases, with 8 bases separating them. This chain's CDR3 is CASTRSETQYF. In DNA, the CDR3 is TGTGCCAGCACCCGGTCGGAGACCCAGTACTTC.

The chain recombines TRBV24-1 with TRBJ1-2, with 10 bases matching TRBD1. The CDR3 has 15 residues. Per germline, CDR1 KGHDR and CDR2 SFDVKD. V lost 7 bases and J lost 6; bases outside the gene matches: 10. CDR3 protein: CATRTGTGDWNGYTF. The CDR3 DNA follows: TGTGCCACCAGAACCGGGACAGGGGATTGGAATGGCTACACCTTC.

The V and J genes are TRBV7-9 and TRBJ1-1; unclear D gene. V gave up 1 base and J gave up 8 bases, with 14 bases separating them. CDR3 length: 14 amino acids. Germline CDR1 is SEHNR and CDR2 is FQNEAQ (reference sequence). Written as DNA, the CDR3 is TGTGCCAGCAGCTTAGAGACTTGGAGGCCAGAAGCTTTCTTT. Its protein is CASSLETWRPEAFF.

The chain employs TRBV3-1 (or the pseudogene TRBV3-2) and TRBJ1-2; 7 bases match TRBD1. This CDR3 comprises 14 residues. V was pared by 0 bases and J by 5 bases, with 3 bases of the junction left unmatched. Germline loops: CDR1 LGHDT, CDR2 YNNKEL (reference sequence). CDR3 nucleotide sequence: TGTGCCAGCAGCCAAGAGACAGGGAAATATGGCTACACCTTC. Its protein product is CASSQETGKYGYTF.

The chain has TRBV28 and TRBJ2-1; D gene ambiguous. Per the germline V gene, CDR1 is MDHEN and CDR2 is SYDVKM. The ends were cut back, 8 bases at V and 9 bases at J, with 20 bases in the middle. The CDR3 has 14 residues. This chain's CDR3 is CASAPSVQGGEQFF. In DNA form, the CDR3 reads TGTGCCAGCGCGCCAAGCGTCCAAGGCGGTGAGCAGTTCTTC.

The J gene is TRBJ2-1, the V gene TRBV6-2 or TRBV6-3, with D possibly TRBD2 on 8 matching bases. V gave up 6 bases and J gave up 0 bases, with 30 bases separating them. The germline V gene has CDR1 MNHEY and CDR2 SVGEGT. The CDR3 is 21 residues long. CDR3: CASSEGAGGRLFPSSYNEQFF. The CDR3 coding sequence is TGTGCCAGCAGCGAGGGGGCGGGAGGACGTCTTTTCCCCAGCTCCTACAATGAGCAGTTCTTC.